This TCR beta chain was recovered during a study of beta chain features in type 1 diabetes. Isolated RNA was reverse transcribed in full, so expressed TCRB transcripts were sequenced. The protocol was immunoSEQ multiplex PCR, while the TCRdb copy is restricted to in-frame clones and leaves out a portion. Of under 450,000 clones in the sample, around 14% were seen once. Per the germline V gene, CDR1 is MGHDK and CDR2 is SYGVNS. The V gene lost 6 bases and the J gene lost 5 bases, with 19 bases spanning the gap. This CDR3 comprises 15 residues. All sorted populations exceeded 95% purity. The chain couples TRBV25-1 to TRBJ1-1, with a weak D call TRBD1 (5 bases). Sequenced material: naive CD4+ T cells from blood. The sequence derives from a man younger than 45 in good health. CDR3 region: CASRNRGRVSTEAFF. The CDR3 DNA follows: TGTGCCAGCAGGAACCGGGGCAGGGTATCAACTGAAGCTTTCTTT. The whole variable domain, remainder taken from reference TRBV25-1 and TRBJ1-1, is EADIYQTPRYLVIGTGKKITLECSQTMGHDKMYWYQQDPGMELHLIHYSYGVNSTEKGDLSSESTVSRIRTEHFPLTLESARPSHTSQYLCASRNRGRVSTEAFFGQGTRLTVV.